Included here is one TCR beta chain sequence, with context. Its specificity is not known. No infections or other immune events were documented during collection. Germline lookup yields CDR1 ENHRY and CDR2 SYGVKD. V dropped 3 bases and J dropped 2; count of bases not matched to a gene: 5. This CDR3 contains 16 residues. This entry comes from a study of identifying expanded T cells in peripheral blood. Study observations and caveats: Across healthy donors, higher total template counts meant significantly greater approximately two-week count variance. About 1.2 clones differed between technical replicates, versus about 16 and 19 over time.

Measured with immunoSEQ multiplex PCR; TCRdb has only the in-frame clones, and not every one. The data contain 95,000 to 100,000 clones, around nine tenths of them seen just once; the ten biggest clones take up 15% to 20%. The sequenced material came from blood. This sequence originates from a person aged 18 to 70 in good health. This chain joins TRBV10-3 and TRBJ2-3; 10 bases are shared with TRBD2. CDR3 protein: CAISEVAGGLTDTQYF. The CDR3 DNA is TGTGCCATCAGTGAAGTAGCGGGGGGCCTCACAGATACGCAGTATTTT.